The entry below gives a single TCR beta chain sequence along with its context. This entry is derived from a study of tumor-infiltrating lymphocytes in localized non-small cell lung cancer. This CDR3 is 14 amino acids long. Germline lookup yields CDR1 SGHNT and CDR2 YYREEE (reference sequence). Trimming cost V 3 bases and J 4 bases, with 13 bases left between them. Data came from immunoSEQ multiplex PCR; TCRdb stores just in-frame clones and leaves some out. The sample includes under 8,000 clones, around 77% seen only once; the top ten take roughly 10%. This chain links TRBV5-4 with TRBJ2-5; D is possibly TRBD2 (6 bases). The sequenced material came from lung tumor tissue. This receptor was taken from a human donor with non-small cell lung cancer. CDR3 in DNA: TGTGCCAGCAGCTCCTCCCGGGGGATAGAGACCCAGTACTTC. Its protein is CASSSSRGIETQYF.